These 30 T cell receptor beta chains came from one sample sequenced in a study of Graves' ophthalmopathy and Graves' hyperthyroidism. Amplified TCR beta CDR3 regions were obtained using RNA transcripts as template. RT-PCR with HTBI primers came first, then second-round multiplex PCR. TCRdb redid the calling of the multiplex PCR reads with MiXCR, one entry per CDR3 protein. The sample contains hundreds of thousands of distinct CDR3 sequences, over 40% of which appear only once. Sequenced material: peripheral blood. Source of these receptors: an adult man with Graves' ophthalmopathy.

The chain employs TRBV10-3 and TRBJ1-5; D remains ambiguous. Trimming removed 2 bases from V and 1 base from J, with 9 bases in between. This CDR3 has 15 residues. Germline V gene sequence: CDR1 ENHRY, CDR2 SYGVKD. Here the CDR3 DNA reads TGTGCCATCAGTGAGGCAACAATGAGCAATCAGCCCCAGCATTTT. Its protein is CAISEATMSNQPQHF.

This clonotype has a count of ten or more. The V and J genes are TRBV12-3 or TRBV12-4 and TRBJ2-5; D unresolved. The CDR3 sequence is 12 residues long. V was shortened by 5 bases and J by 5 bases, with 9 bases between the two germline ends. The CDR3 region has the DNA TGTGCCAGCAGTCCTATAGGGGAGACCCAGTACTTC. This encodes CASSPIGETQYF.

The sample holds many counts of this clonotype. CDR3 in DNA: TGTGCCAGCAGCGTAGCGGGGGCCACCACCGGGGAGCTGTTTTTT. Its translation is CASSVAGATTGELFF. This rearrangement joins TRBV9 to TRBJ2-2, with D possibly called TRBD1 or TRBD2 (6 bases each). V lost 0 bases and J lost 4, with 10 bases in between. This CDR3 comprises 15 residues. Germline loops: CDR1 SGDLS, CDR2 YYNGEE.

This clonotype was seen more than once but under ten times. The genes are TRBV13 and TRBJ1-1, with a possible D match to TRBD1 (6 bases). V shed 1 base and J shed 14 bases, with 20 bases lying between them. This CDR3 is built from 14 residues. CDR1 is PRHDT and CDR2 is FYEKMQ in the germline V gene (reference sequence). The CDR3 nucleotides are TGTGCCAGCAGCTTAGCCACAGGGAGGGGCTTTGACTTCTTT. Its translation: CASSLATGRGFDFF.

In regard to this clonotype: This clone may be a read error of a much larger clone one base away. The chain employs TRBV10-3 and TRBJ1-2; 9 bases are a match to TRBD1. The junction had 6 bases not matched to a gene; V was cut back by 5 bases and J by 2 bases. Germline V gene lookup returns CDR1 ENHRY and CDR2 SYGVKD. This CDR3 is 15 amino acids long. The CDR3: CAISSGQGRNYGYTF. Here the CDR3 DNA reads TGTGCCATCAGTTCAGGACAGGGGAGGAACTATGGCTACACCTTC.

This chain uses TRBV6-6 with TRBJ2-7; no clear D. The germline V gene has CDR1 MNHNY and CDR2 SVGAGI (reference sequence). The CDR3 sequence is 15 residues long. V was cut by 0 bases and J by 0 bases, with 9 bases left in between. The CDR3 region has the DNA TGTGCCAGCAGTTACTCAGACCCCAGCTCCTACGAGCAGTACTTC. Translated: CASSYSDPSSYEQYF.

Many counts were recorded for this clonotype. This chain connects TRBV24-1 to TRBJ1-5; D call uncertain. The CDR3 totals 14 residues. With 1 base removed from V and 2 bases from J, the gap between germline ends came to 5 bases. From germline, CDR1 is KGHDR and CDR2 SFDVKD. CDR3 in amino acids: CATSDFGGNQPQHF. The CDR3 DNA reads as TGTGCCACCAGTGATTTCGGGGGCAATCAGCCCCAGCATTTT.

V is TRBV10-3 and J is TRBJ1-6, with TRBD1 as a possible D gene (5 bases). Per germline, CDR1 ENHRY and CDR2 SYGVKD. With 7 bases removed from V and 6 bases from J, the gap between germline ends came to 28 bases. The CDR3 length is 19 residues. CDR3 sequence (DNA): TGTGCCATCACGGCAGGGACGCCTACTACGAACACCGGTAATTCACCCCTCCACTTT. Its translation: CAITAGTPTTNTGNSPLHF.

This clonotype was counted at least ten times. The CDR3 is CAISASNLLTGYEQYF. CDR3 nucleotide sequence: TGTGCCATCAGTGCGTCCAATCTCTTGACAGGCTACGAGCAGTACTTC. The chain uses TRBV10-3 and TRBJ2-7, with D possibly being TRBD1 (6 bases). This CDR3 is built from 16 residues. The V end was cut by 4 bases, the J end by 3 bases, with 19 bases between. Germline V lookup: CDR1 ENHRY, CDR2 SYGVKD.

In its sample, this clonotype was seen a few times. The chain has TRBV12-3 or TRBV12-4 and TRBJ1-5; D uncertain. This CDR3 contains 15 residues. V lost 1 base, J lost 0 bases, and 7 bases lay in between. CDR3 nucleotides: TGTGCCAGCAGTTTAGGAAAACTTAGCAATCAGCCCCAGCATTTT. Translation: CASSLGKLSNQPQHF.

The chain carries TRBV5-6 and TRBJ2-7; 7 positions agree with TRBD2. The germline V gene has CDR1 SGHDT and CDR2 YYEEEE. V lost 4 bases to trimming and J lost 2 bases; unmatched junction nucleotides: 12. The CDR3 extends over 16 amino acids. CDR3: CASSAGRASGTYEQYF. The DNA of the CDR3 is TGTGCCAGCAGCGCGGGTAGGGCTAGCGGTACCTACGAGCAGTACTTC.

This clonotype was observed a handful of times. V and J are TRBV18 and TRBJ2-5; 10 nucleotides agree with TRBD1. The V gene end was trimmed by 2 bases and the J gene end by 5 bases; junction bases not matched to a gene: 5. The CDR3 has 15 residues. The V gene's germline CDR1 is KGHSH and CDR2 LQKENI. CDR3 DNA sequence: TGTGCCAGCTCACCAGGGACAGGGGTGTTGGAGACCCAGTACTTC. Translated: CASSPGTGVLETQYF.

This clonotype has a count of ten or more. The rearrangement uses TRBV7-9 and TRBJ2-7, with D perhaps matching TRBD2 (6 bases). CDR3 size: 14 residues. Germline loops: CDR1 SEHNR, CDR2 FQNEAQ (reference sequence). The V and J ends lost 1 base and 6 bases respectively, with 13 bases between them. Here the CDR3 DNA reads TGTGCCAGCAGCTTAGAAGGGCTAGCGAGCGAGCAGTACTTC. This codes for CASSLEGLASEQYF.

This clonotype was counted at least ten times. J is TRBJ1-5 and V is TRBV19, with D hard to call. Germline CDR1 and CDR2: LNHDA and SQIVND (reference sequence). The CDR3 is 16 residues long. Trimming left V 3 bases short and J 5 bases short, with 17 bases between. This CDR3 reads CASSIRTGGEHQPQHF. The CDR3 nucleotides read TGTGCCAGTAGTATCCGGACGGGAGGCGAGCATCAGCCCCAGCATTTT.

As concerns this clonotype: One end of the junction varies from germline; a read error may be responsible. The V and J genes are TRBV7-2 and TRBJ2-2; D is possibly TRBD1 (6 bases). The germline CDR1 and CDR2 sequences are SGHTA and FQGNSA. This CDR3 region has 15 residues. CDR3 nucleotide sequence: TGCGCCAGCAGCCAAGAGAGGGGGTATGACGGGGAGCTGTTTTTT. Residues: CASSQERGYDGELFF.

The gene calls are TRBV15 and TRBJ1-1, with D perhaps matching TRBD1 (5 bases). Trimming stripped 3 bases from V and 2 bases from J, with 13 bases between. This CDR3 spans 15 amino acids. Germline loops: CDR1 LNHNV, CDR2 YYDKDF (reference sequence). The CDR3 sequence: CATSSVPTDNTEAFF. CDR3 bases: TGTGCCACCAGCAGCGTACCGACAGATAACACTGAAGCTTTCTTT.

This clonotype has ten or more counts. V gene TRBV5-1 combines with J gene TRBJ1-6; D remains unclear. Germline V gene sequence: CDR1 SGHRS, CDR2 YFSETQ. There are 16 residues in the CDR3. V gave up 0 bases and J gave up 10 bases, with 17 bases separating them. CDR3 region: CASSLAPLSLPSPLHF. Written as DNA, the CDR3 is TGCGCCAGCAGCTTGGCGCCTCTCTCGCTCCCATCACCCCTCCACTTT.

This clonotype was detected ten times or more. The CDR3 nucleotides read TGTGCCAGTAGCCAGACAGGGGGTGCGGAGACCCAGTACTTC. Its protein product is CASSQTGGAETQYF. The rearrangement links TRBV19 to TRBJ2-5; 9 bases line up with TRBD1. V lost 6 bases to trimming and J lost 5 bases; unmatched junction nucleotides: 7. The CDR3 has 14 residues. Looked up from germline, CDR1 is LNHDA and CDR2 is SQIVND (reference sequence).

This clonotype was counted only a few times. The chain joins TRBV19 to TRBJ1-5; D not certain. The CDR3 is 16 amino acids. Germline assignment: CDR1 LNHDA and CDR2 SQIVND (reference sequence). Trimming removed 3 bases at V and 3 bases at J, with 15 bases between. CDR3 bases: TGTGCCAGTAGTATCCCCTCCGACATTAACAATCAGCCCCAGCATTTT. It translates to CASSIPSDINNQPQHF. The variable domain in full, with the rest retrieved from reference TRBV19 and TRBJ1-5, is DGGITQSPKYLFRKEGQNVTLSCEQNLNHDAMYWYRQDPGQGLRLIYYSQIVNDFQKGDIAEGYSVSREKKESFPLTVTSAQKNPTAFYLCASSIPSDINNQPQHFGDGTRLSIL.

This clonotype has a count of ten or more. The chain couples TRBV9 to TRBJ2-5; no definite D call. V lost 0 bases and J lost 5, with 11 bases in between. CDR1 and CDR2 (germline): SGDLS, YYNGEE. The CDR3 loop spans 14 amino acids. CDR3 region: CASSVGVHPETQYF. In DNA form, the CDR3 reads TGTGCCAGCAGCGTAGGGGTCCATCCGGAGACCCAGTACTTC. Full variable domain (outside the CDR3, taken from reference TRBV9 and TRBJ2-5): DSGVTQTPKHLITATGQRVTLRCSPRSGDLSVYWYQQSLDQGLQFLIQYYNGEERAKGNILERFSAQQFPDLHSELNLSSLELGDSALYFCASSVGVHPETQYFGPGTRLLVL.

This clonotype was observed many times. The chain recombines TRBV7-8 with TRBJ2-7; D gene ambiguous. The V end lost 3 bases, the J end lost 2 bases, and 14 bases lay between the germline ends. CDR3 length: 15 amino acids. CDR1 SGHVS and CDR2 FQNEAQ come from the germline V gene. The CDR3 DNA sequence: TGTGCCAGCAGCTTTGGGCAGCGCGAGGCCTACGAGCAGTACTTC. This codes for CASSFGQREAYEQYF.

On this clonotype itself: A much bigger clone sits one base away, suggesting this may be a read error. This chain connects TRBV10-3 to TRBJ2-5, with a tentative D call TRBD1 (6 bases). The germline V gene encodes CDR1 ENHRY and CDR2 SYGVKD. V was trimmed by 5 bases and J by 5 bases, leaving 15 bases between them. This CDR3 region has 14 residues. DNA of the CDR3: TGTGCCATCAGTTACGACAGGACTGGGGAGACCCAGTACTTC. Protein product: CAISYDRTGETQYF.

At least ten counts were recorded for this clonotype. This sequence joins TRBV14 and TRBJ2-7; D may be TRBD1 (6 bases). The CDR3 totals 16 residues. Trimming removed 1 base from V and 4 bases from J, with 17 bases in between. From germline, CDR1 is SGHDN and CDR2 FVKESK. The CDR3 nucleotides are TGTGCCAGCAGCCAAGGGTACAGGGCCACGAGGTACGAGCAGTACTTC. Its protein is CASSQGYRATRYEQYF.

This clonotype was seen at least ten times. The CDR3 sequence: CASREHSAEKLFF. The CDR3 bases are TGTGCCAGCAGGGAACACAGTGCGGAAAAACTGTTTTTT. The chain joins TRBV12-3 or TRBV12-4 to TRBJ1-4; D remains unclear. The CDR3 runs to 13 residues. V lost 6 bases to trimming and J lost 8 bases, with 13 bases between them.

This clonotype came up many times. The chain combines TRBV7-9 with TRBJ1-5; 7 bases are a match to TRBD1. The CDR3 has 14 amino acids. The trim removed 3 bases at V and 7 bases at J, leaving 6 bases unmatched. CDR1 SEHNR and CDR2 FQNEAQ come from the germline V gene (reference sequence). The CDR3 sequence is CASSFRQGAQPQHF. The CDR3 bases are TGTGCCAGCAGCTTTAGACAGGGTGCCCAGCCCCAGCATTTT. The full variable domain, rest sourced from reference TRBV7-9 and TRBJ1-5, is DTGVSQNPRHKITKRGQNVTFRCDPISEHNRLYWYRQTLGQGPEFLTYFQNEAQLEKSRLLSDRFSAERPKGSFSTLEIQRTEQGDSAMYLCASSFRQGAQPQHFGDGTRLSIL.

The gene calls are TRBV6-2 or TRBV6-3 and TRBJ1-2, with D unresolved. Germline CDR1 is MNHEY and CDR2 is SVGEGT. The V end was cut by 3 bases, the J end by 3 bases, with 14 bases between. This CDR3 region has 15 residues. DNA for the CDR3: TGTGCCAGCAGTTATGAAGAGTGGGATTACTATGGCTACACCTTC. Its protein product is CASSYEEWDYYGYTF.

This clonotype has at least ten counts. The rearrangement joins TRBV19 to TRBJ2-6; D is unresolved. The CDR3 covers 12 residues. The germline gives CDR1 LNHDA, CDR2 SQIVND (reference sequence). Trimming took 9 bases from V and 0 from J, leaving 3 bases between them. CDR3 nucleotide sequence: TGTGCCAGCAGCTCTGGGGCCAACGTCCTGACTTTC. Amino acids: CASSSGANVLTF.

Only a few counts were recorded for this clonotype. V and J are TRBV6-6 and TRBJ1-1, with D unclear. Germline V gene lookup returns CDR1 MNHNY and CDR2 SVGAGI (reference sequence). The CDR3 extends over 14 amino acids. V was shortened by 6 bases and J by 8 bases, with 19 bases between the two germline ends. The CDR3 DNA follows: TGTGCCAGCAGCCGCCAACAGTCCTCCTTCGAAGCTTTCTTT. Translation gives CASSRQQSSFEAFF.

This clonotype was recorded at least ten times. The V and J genes are TRBV7-9 and TRBJ2-2; weak D call: TRBD2 (6 bases). CDR1 SEHNR and CDR2 FQNEAQ come from the germline V gene (reference sequence). CDR3 length equals 16 residues. The V end was cut by 1 base, the J end by 2 bases, with 11 bases between. As DNA, the CDR3 is TGTGCCAGCAGCTTAGGGGTAGCGGAAAACACCGGGGAGCTGTTTTTT. As protein: CASSLGVAENTGELFF.

This clonotype is a singleton in its sample. V and J are TRBV7-9 and TRBJ1-4; D gene uncertain. With 4 bases removed from V and 3 bases from J, the gap between germline ends came to 12 bases. The germline V gene encodes CDR1 SEHNR and CDR2 FQNEAQ (reference sequence). The CDR3 sequence is 15 residues long. CDR3 residues: CASSSDGRANEKLFF. The CDR3 DNA reads as TGTGCCAGCAGCTCGGACGGGCGAGCTAATGAAAAACTGTTTTTT.